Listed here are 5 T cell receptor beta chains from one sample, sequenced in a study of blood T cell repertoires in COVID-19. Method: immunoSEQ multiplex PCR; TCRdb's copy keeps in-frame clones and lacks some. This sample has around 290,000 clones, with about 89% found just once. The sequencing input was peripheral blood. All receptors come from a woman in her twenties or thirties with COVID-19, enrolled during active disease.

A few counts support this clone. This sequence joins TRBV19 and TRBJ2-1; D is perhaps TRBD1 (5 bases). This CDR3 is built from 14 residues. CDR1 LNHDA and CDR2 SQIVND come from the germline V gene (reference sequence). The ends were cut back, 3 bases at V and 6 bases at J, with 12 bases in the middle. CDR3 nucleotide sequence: TGTGCCAGTAGTATGATGGAAGGGGTCAATGAGCAGTTCTTC. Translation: CASSMMEGVNEQFF.

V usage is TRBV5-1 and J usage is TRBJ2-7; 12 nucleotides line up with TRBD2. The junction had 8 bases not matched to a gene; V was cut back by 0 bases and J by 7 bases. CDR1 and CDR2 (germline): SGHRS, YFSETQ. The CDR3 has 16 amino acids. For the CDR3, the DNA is TGCGCCAGCAGCTTGGGGACTAGCGGGATCCAGCGGGAGCAGTACTTC. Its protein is CASSLGTSGIQREQYF. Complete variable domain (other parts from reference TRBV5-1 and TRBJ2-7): KAGVTQTPRYLIKTRGQQVTLSCSPISGHRSVSWYQQTPGQGLQFLFEYFSETQRNKGNFPGRFSGRQFSNSRSEMNVSTLELGDSALYLCASSLGTSGIQREQYFGPGTRLTVT.

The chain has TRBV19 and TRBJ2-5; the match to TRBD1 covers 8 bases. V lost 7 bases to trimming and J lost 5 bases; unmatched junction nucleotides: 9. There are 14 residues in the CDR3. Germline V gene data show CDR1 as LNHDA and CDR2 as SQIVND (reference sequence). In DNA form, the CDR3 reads TGTGCCAGTAATAACATCGGACAGGGTGAGACCCAGTACTTC. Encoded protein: CASNNIGQGETQYF.

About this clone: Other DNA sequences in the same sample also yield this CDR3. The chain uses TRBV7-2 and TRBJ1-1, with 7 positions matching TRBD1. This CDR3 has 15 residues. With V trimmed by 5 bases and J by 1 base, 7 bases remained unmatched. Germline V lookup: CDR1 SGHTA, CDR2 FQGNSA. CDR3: CASSPRQGGNTEAFF. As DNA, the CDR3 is TGTGCCAGCAGCCCAAGACAGGGTGGGAACACTGAAGCTTTCTTT.

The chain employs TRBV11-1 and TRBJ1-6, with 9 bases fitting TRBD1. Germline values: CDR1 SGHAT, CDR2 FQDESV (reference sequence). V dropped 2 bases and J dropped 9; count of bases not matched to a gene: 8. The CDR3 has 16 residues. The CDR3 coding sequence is TGTGCCAGCAGCTTACTCGGGACAGGGAACTTTTCACCCCTCCACTTT. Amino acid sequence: CASSLLGTGNFSPLHF.